This TCR beta chain stems from a study of cytomegalovirus exposure and HLA in healthy donors (dated by TCRdb to the late 2010s). General notes on the study: An earlier analysis of about 560 of the donors reported over 250 Gb of sequence data and around 120 million unique TCR beta sequences obtained from approximately 180 million T cells. The aim of the study was to test whether cataloging public T cell receptors could identify signatures of past pathogen exposure. HLA typing covered class I and class II loci at four-digit resolution. Roughly 5 DR-DQ haplotypes were handled as single units for association and clustering because linkage in the cohort was strong. In an earlier analysis of 587 of the donors, high-throughput TCR beta sequencing was used to judge whether each TCR beta V gene segment behaved as functional or pseudogenic. Genome-wide SNP genotypes for about 60% of the 666 donors were used in a later genetic analysis, which treated that subset as a discovery cohort. Around 320 gigabases of sequencing data and approximately 80 million unique TCR sequences were included in an early release covering roughly 600 HLA-typed donors. Among some 400 genotyped donors of the cohort, an average of around 250,000 unique TCR beta nucleotide sequences was sequenced per donor, of which 15% to 20% were non-productive. In the later analysis, no new phenotypic data were used to find candidate immune exposures; instead, reliance was placed on TCR beta sequences and their occurrence across donors. The number of typed donors differed by locus: about 620-640 for A, B, C, DRB1 and DQB1; roughly 510 for DQA1; approximately 600 for DPA1; and 400 to 480 for DPB1. Donor age, sex, ethnicity and CMV serostatus were compiled together with the repertoire data. To predict cytomegalovirus infection status, the study brought together high-throughput TCR immunosequencing, statistical association of individual TCRs with disease status, and machine learning. The study used immunosequencing to profile the T cell repertoires of approximately 630 subjects and linked those repertoires to cytomegalovirus serostatus. Among the roughly 390 genotyped donors, 75% to 90% belonged to the genetic ancestry cluster associated with self-reported Caucasian donors. Along with the approximately 650-subject first cohort, a separate validation cohort of around 110 different subjects was used. A later analysis re-analyzed previously published TCR beta repertoires from roughly 630 donors and added high-resolution HLA genotyping to study TCR occurrence patterns. Every repertoire in the discovery cohort had been generated on one and the same sequencing platform.

Library preparation used the immunoSEQ multiplex PCR assay. The multiplex PCR relied on a mix of 60 forward primers for TCR Vbeta segments and 13 reverse primers for TCR Jbeta segments. The CDR3 region of rearranged TCR beta genes was amplified from genomic DNA by a multiplex PCR assay. On the Illumina HiSeq System, the amplified TCR beta libraries were sequenced as 87-base-pair reads. The paper's data handling went like this. A later analysis tallied some 79 million unique TCR beta chains across the 666 repertoires, and approximately 11 million of those chains were shared by two or more donors. A nearest-neighbor algorithm error-corrected the raw reads and collapsed the reads into unique sequences, merging closely related sequences to remove PCR and sequencing errors. To assign V, D and J gene segments, CDR3 sequences were aligned to IMGT reference sequences. For a sequence to be retained, at least a six-nucleotide match to both a V gene segment and a J gene segment was required. A rearrangement was called productive if the CDR3 had no stop codons and remained in frame with V and J, and every other rearrangement was called non-productive. CDR3 was defined by IMGT convention, running from the second conserved V-encoded cysteine to the conserved J-encoded phenylalanine. The earlier analysis of more than 450 of the donors excluded sequences that lacked an unambiguous match to a single V gene segment. In an earlier analysis of approximately 590 of the donors, V segments were called functional above 56.7% productive rearrangements and were called segregating when the between-donor standard deviation exceeded 5%. A statistical classification framework was built for diagnosing cytomegalovirus status from the catalog of TCR beta chain sequences. In a later analysis, TCR nucleotide sequences were compared against IMGT/GENE-DB human TR gene sequences so that V and J genes could be assigned. The TCRdist pipeline was used in a later analysis to assign CDR3 sequences and most-parsimonious VDJ recombination scenarios. In a later analysis, every TCR beta chain was defined by the combination of its CDR3 amino acid sequence and its V-gene family, and reads without a unique V-gene family were dropped. In a later analysis, 450 to 600 highly shared, low-generation-probability nucleotide sequences were removed to address suspected cross-contamination and a sequencing artifact. A later analysis calculated a clonal expansion index for each public chain from normalized within-repertoire ranks of inferred template counts. Generation probabilities in a later analysis came from a VDJ recombination model fitted to out-of-frame rearrangements, and those results were checked against IGoR. A later analysis scored TCR-TCR, TCR-HLA and TCR-CMV co-occurrence with hypergeometric tests, applying a repertoire-size bias correction to TCR pairs. A later analysis estimated false discovery rates by permuting HLA or CMV assignments 20 times. In a later analysis, co-occurring TCRs were grouped using DBSCAN, and TCRdist sequence similarity was added for clustering within HLA-allele-positive subsets. For co-occurrence clustering, repertoires with fewer than 30,000 or more than 120,000 public chains were excluded, along with several repertoires with anomalous nucleotide sharing. TCRdb holds this immuneACCESS table with in-frame rearrangements only. Some clones are missing; in checked studies, unresolved V genes explain under half, and the rest has no known cause. V and J calls and clone size follow that table, whereas D and trimming were derived from the DNA. Counted in this sample were 70,000 to 95,000 clones; roughly 79% of them appeared once. The ten largest clones represent about 1.9% of the sample.

The cohort comprised some 680 healthy bone marrow donors. At the time of sampling, every cohort member was nominally healthy, though immune exposures that went unrecorded were likely present. The donor tested CMV seronegative and was one of the 352 seronegative cohort members. A peripheral blood sample was provided by each donor, and peripheral blood mononuclear cells were used for TCR beta sequencing. The Qiagen DNeasy Blood Extraction Kit was used to extract genomic DNA from the blood cell samples. Here is what the overall study found, with its caveats: For the cohort, immune exposure information was limited to CMV serostatus. A later genetic analysis associated a missense DCLRE1C variant with V-gene and J-gene trimming of TCR beta chains, and an independent cohort replicated the association. Because counts were too low, seventeen rarely observed V segments, including chromosome 9 orphons, were excluded from the earlier analysis of 587 of the donors. The study listed 164 TCR beta chains as associated with cytomegalovirus. A cluster of highly shared sequence variants was judged likely to represent a technical artifact of the sequencing pipeline. Across donors, most TCR sequences were observed very rarely, whereas some public TCRs were present in many individuals. An earlier analysis of approximately 500 of the donors showed that most TCR beta V segments appeared in productive rearrangements either about 87% or about 30% of the time, which broadly matched IMGT annotations. HLA typing was unavailable for some donors at each locus, so association tests used only the typed subset. A further reported finding was that TCR beta sequences accurately predicted the HLA-A and HLA-B alleles for most subjects in the first cohort. In a later analysis, most CMV-associated TCR beta chains were found to appear HLA-restricted, with HLA associations seemingly driven largely by CMV exposure. In a later analysis, the rate of TCR association differed among HLA loci, with DRB1 alleles having the most associated TCRs and HLA-C alleles having the fewest. In a later analysis, 15,000 to 20,000 TCR beta sequences were associated with specific HLA alleles at a false discovery rate of 0.05. In a later analysis, HLA-associated TCR beta chains showed more clonal expansion and lower generation probabilities than non-associated chains that were equally common. When HLA alleles, especially DR and DQ, strongly co-occurred, TCR associations were difficult to assign to individual alleles. Correlated functional status among segregating V segments might be attributable to linkage disequilibrium, but an unknown experimental factor could not be ruled out. Roughly uniform sequencing depth across donors was assumed in presence/absence analyses, although this assumption may not hold. According to a later analysis, parvovirus B19, influenza, CMV and Epstein-Barr virus appeared linked to several top co-occurrence clusters. Compared with the roughly 700-donor mean, donors in an Asian-associated ancestry cluster had fewer N-insertions in productive TCRs, according to a later genetic analysis. This cohort had only TCR beta chains sequenced, and the lack of alpha or paired-chain data limited which features could be detected. Cytomegalovirus status was reported to be diagnosed by the classifier with high specificity and sensitivity in both the original and validation cohorts. A few of the identified cytomegalovirus-associated TCR beta chains were confirmed in vitro to be specific for cytomegalovirus antigens. Because the 87-base-pair reads could not distinguish some IMGT-functional V segments, including TRBV6-2 and TRBV6-3, those segments were excluded. The authors suggested that the approach could potentially be extended to other disease states and immunological phenotypes.

Concerning this clone itself: Its recognized antigen is unknown. Per-nucleotide qualities are absent, and no much larger clonotype sits a single base away.

Germline trimming amounts to 0 bases on V and 0 bases on J, with 8 as the count of junction bases outside the gene matches. As encoded in the germline V gene, CDR1 is SGHTA while CDR2 is FQGNSA. Inclusive of the bounding cysteine and phenylalanine, the CDR3 is 17 residues long. Only the CDR3 DNA is retained, 51 bases long and in frame from the first base. This sequence uses TRBV7-2 and TRBJ2-7, with 7 middle bases fitting TRBD1. This clonotype originated in a woman between 25 and 40 years old in good health and CMV-seronegative. Sequencing was carried out using PBMCs. The sequenced DNA: TGTGCCAGCAGCTTAGCCACTACGGGACAGAGCTCCTACGAGCAGTACTTC. It translates to CASSLATTGQSSYEQYF.